This TCR beta chain was recovered during a study of blood T cell repertoires in COVID-19. Germline CDR1 and CDR2: KGHDR and SFDVKD. The V and J ends lost 4 bases and 0 bases, in that order; junction bases with no gene match: 4. This CDR3 has 17 amino acids. Produced via immunoSEQ multiplex PCR; TCRdb's table is partial and in-frame only. The repertoire has 120,000 to 150,000 clones, 65% to 90% of them found once; the top ten carry approximately 7.1%. The sample comprised peripheral blood. This clonotype originated in a woman between 50 and 59 years old in a cohort sampled during active or convalescent COVID-19. This rearrangement joins TRBV24-1 to TRBJ2-2; 10 nucleotides match TRBD1. For the CDR3, the DNA is TGTGCCACCAGTGACCAGACAGGGGGCGCGAACACCGGGGAGCTGTTTTTT. Protein product: CATSDQTGGANTGELFF.